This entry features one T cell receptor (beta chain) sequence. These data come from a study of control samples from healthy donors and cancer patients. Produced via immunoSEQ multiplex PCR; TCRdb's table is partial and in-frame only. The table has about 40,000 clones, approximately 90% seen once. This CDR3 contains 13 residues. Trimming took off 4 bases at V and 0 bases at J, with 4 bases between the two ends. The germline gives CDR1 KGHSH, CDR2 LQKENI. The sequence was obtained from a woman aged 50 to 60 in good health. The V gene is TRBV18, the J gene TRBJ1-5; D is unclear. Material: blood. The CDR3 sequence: CASSLHSNQPQHF. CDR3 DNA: TGTGCCAGCTCACTACATAGCAATCAGCCCCAGCATTTT.